The rows below give T cell receptor beta chains drawn from one sample of a study of blood T cell repertoires in COVID-19. The data were produced by immunoSEQ multiplex PCR, yet TCRdb's version contains in-frame clones alone and is incomplete. The sample has 300,000 or so clones, more than 85% seen once. The sequenced sample consisted of peripheral blood. The receptors come from a woman in her 30s with COVID-19, enrolled during active disease. Each CDR3 is given with its conserved first and last residue. D genes are given only for firm matches. Some rows have no size entry. The others give once, few or many, or a class for an expanded clone.

d_call j_call v_call clone_size cdr3_aa cdr3_nt
NA TRBJ1-2 TRBV10-3 NA CAISEEAVYGYTF TGTGCCATCAGTGAAGAGGCAGTCTATGGCTACACCTTC
TRBD2 TRBJ2-3 TRBV28 NA CATTGVGGIDTQYF TGTGCCACCACGGGGGTGGGGGGGATAGATACGCAGTATTTT
TRBD2 TRBJ2-1 TRBV19 NA CASSSLAGEWNEQFF TGTGCCAGTAGTAGCCTAGCGGGAGAATGGAATGAGCAGTTCTTC
NA TRBJ2-1 TRBV5-1 NA CASSVDSNEQFF TGCGCCAGCAGCGTAGACTCCAATGAGCAGTTCTTC
TRBD2 TRBJ2-7 TRBV28 NA CASSARTSAEQYF TGTGCCAGCAGTGCACGGACTAGCGCCGAGCAGTACTTC
NA TRBJ2-7 TRBV11-2 NA CASSVVRGSSYEQYF TGTGCCAGCAGCGTGGTCAGGGGAAGCTCCTACGAGCAGTACTTC
NA TRBJ2-7 TRBV25-1 NA CASSEFFPGTYEQYF TGTGCCAGCAGTGAATTTTTTCCGGGAACCTACGAGCAGTACTTC
TRBD2 TRBJ2-5 TRBV7-3 NA CASSLRGGAEETQYF TGTGCCAGCAGCCTTCGGGGGGGCGCGGAGGAGACCCAGTACTTC
TRBD1 TRBJ2-7 TRBV12-3/TRBV12-4 NA CASSLSRGNEQYF TGTGCCAGCAGTCTTAGCAGGGGGAACGAGCAGTACTTC
NA TRBJ2-5 TRBV19 NA CASSIHGVLETQYF TGTGCCAGTAGTATTCACGGGGTTCTGGAGACCCAGTACTTC
NA TRBJ1-1 TRBV19 NA CASSNRRLGNTEAFF TGTGCCAGTAGTAACCGGAGATTGGGGAACACTGAAGCTTTCTTT
NA TRBJ1-3 TRBV30 few CAWSSGNTIYF TGTGCCTGGAGTAGCGGAAACACCATATATTTT
NA TRBJ1-2 TRBV30 NA CAWSRRVYGYTF TGTGCCTGGAGCCGCCGGGTCTATGGCTACACCTTC
NA TRBJ1-2 TRBV19 NA CASSTPTGNYGYTF TGTGCCAGTAGTACCCCGACTGGGAACTATGGCTACACCTTC
NA TRBJ1-3 TRBV30 NA CAWSGGQRGNTIYF TGTGCCTGGAGTGGAGGACAGCGAGGAAACACCATATATTTT